A selection of T cell receptor beta chains follows, all from one sample in a study of molecular identifiers for immune sequencing clone quantification. In TCRdb, the PCR reads were re-called with MiXCR into one record per CDR3 protein. The table records 400,000 to 600,000 distinct CDR3 sequences, roughly 23% of them present only once. The specimen sequenced was naive CD8+ T cells from blood, with Jurkat cell RNA spiked in. These receptors were collected from a human donor in good health. Some libraries in this study had Jurkat cell RNA spiked in. CDR3s include the opening cysteine and the closing phenylalanine or tryptophan. D genes are given only for firm matches. Some rows mark clone size as missing; the rest say once, few, many or name a class of expanded clone.

d_gene: .; abundance: many; j_gene: TRBJ2-7; v_gene: TRBV14; CDR3aa: CASSQDRAGEQYF; CDR3nt: TGTGCCAGCAGCCAAGATAGGGCTGGGGAGCAGTACTTC
d_gene: .; abundance: many; j_gene: TRBJ2-7; v_gene: TRBV30; CDR3aa: CAWTMSAGYEQYF; CDR3nt: TGTGCCTGGACTATGTCCGCCGGGTACGAGCAGTACTTC
d_gene: .; abundance: .; j_gene: TRBJ2-1; v_gene: TRBV4-3; CDR3aa: CASSQDSGPFYNEQFF; CDR3nt: TGCGCCAGCAGCCAAGATTCCGGGCCTTTCTACAATGAGCAGTTCTTC
d_gene: .; abundance: .; j_gene: TRBJ2-3; v_gene: TRBV3-1; CDR3aa: CASSQDLGSESTDTQYF; CDR3nt: TGTGCCAGCAGCCAAGATCTCGGTAGCGAGAGCACAGATACGCAGTATTTT
d_gene: TRBD2; abundance: .; j_gene: TRBJ2-3; v_gene: TRBV27; CDR3aa: CASSPNPSGVPGDTQYF; CDR3nt: TGTGCCAGCAGTCCCAATCCTAGCGGGGTCCCTGGAGATACGCAGTATTTT
d_gene: .; abundance: few; j_gene: TRBJ2-1; v_gene: TRBV11-2; CDR3aa: CASSLVRGFEQFF; CDR3nt: TGTGCCAGCAGCTTAGTAAGGGGTTTTGAGCAGTTCTTC
d_gene: .; abundance: many; j_gene: TRBJ1-5; v_gene: TRBV4-1; CDR3aa: CASSQRGVGQPQHF; CDR3nt: TGCGCCAGCAGCCAAAGAGGGGTTGGCCAGCCCCAGCATTTT
d_gene: .; abundance: many; j_gene: TRBJ1-1; v_gene: TRBV29-1; CDR3aa: CSAGGAGGPTDTEAFF; CDR3nt: TGCAGCGCCGGGGGCGCCGGGGGACCTACGGACACTGAAGCTTTCTTT
d_gene: .; abundance: few; j_gene: TRBJ2-7; v_gene: TRBV2; CDR3aa: CASSEAGRQAQQYF; CDR3nt: TGTGCCAGCAGTGAAGCCGGGAGACAGGCACAGCAGTACTTC
d_gene: TRBD2; abundance: .; j_gene: TRBJ2-7; v_gene: TRBV20-1; CDR3aa: CSAWTSGAYEQYF; CDR3nt: TGCAGTGCATGGACTAGCGGGGCTTACGAGCAGTACTTC
d_gene: .; abundance: few; j_gene: TRBJ2-3; v_gene: TRBV7-3; CDR3aa: CASSSGTSSTDTQYF; CDR3nt: TGTGCCAGCAGCTCAGGGACTTCCTCCACAGATACGCAGTATTTT
d_gene: TRBD2; abundance: .; j_gene: TRBJ2-5; v_gene: TRBV19; CDR3aa: CASSVDSGSGETQYF; CDR3nt: TGTGCCAGTAGTGTAGATAGCGGGAGCGGGGAGACCCAGTACTTC
d_gene: .; abundance: few; j_gene: TRBJ2-1; v_gene: TRBV6-6; CDR3aa: CASSYPADSYNEQFF; CDR3nt: TGTGCCAGCAGTTACCCGGCTGACAGCTACAATGAGCAGTTCTTC
d_gene: .; abundance: few; j_gene: TRBJ1-5; v_gene: TRBV6-5; CDR3aa: CASSYSGRGFDQPQHF; CDR3nt: TGTGCCAGCAGTTACTCAGGTCGGGGTTTCGATCAGCCCCAGCATTTT
d_gene: .; abundance: .; j_gene: TRBJ1-6; v_gene: TRBV19; CDR3aa: CASSQGNSYNSPLHF; CDR3nt: TGTGCCAGTAGTCAAGGGAACTCCTATAATTCACCCCTCCACTTT
d_gene: .; abundance: many; j_gene: TRBJ2-2; v_gene: TRBV7-9; CDR3aa: CASSLEGTTGELFF; CDR3nt: TGTGCCAGCAGCTTAGAAGGGACCACCGGGGAGCTGTTTTTT
d_gene: .; abundance: many; j_gene: TRBJ2-7; v_gene: TRBV12-3/TRBV12-4; CDR3aa: CASSLGGDIYEQYF; CDR3nt: TGTGCCAGCAGTTTAGGCGGGGACATTTACGAGCAGTACTTC
d_gene: TRBD1; abundance: many; j_gene: TRBJ2-2; v_gene: TRBV19; CDR3aa: CASSGQGSGELFF; CDR3nt: TGTGCCAGTAGTGGACAGGGATCCGGGGAGCTGTTTTTT
d_gene: TRBD2; abundance: few; j_gene: TRBJ2-2; v_gene: TRBV7-9; CDR3aa: CASSLAVALAGGPRTGELFF; CDR3nt: TGTGCCAGCAGCTTAGCGGTGGCACTAGCGGGAGGGCCGCGCACCGGGGAGCTGTTTTTT
d_gene: .; abundance: .; j_gene: TRBJ2-1; v_gene: TRBV29-1; CDR3aa: CSVDGENEQFF; CDR3nt: TGCAGCGTTGACGGGGAAAATGAGCAGTTCTTC
d_gene: TRBD1; abundance: .; j_gene: TRBJ1-2; v_gene: TRBV3-1; CDR3aa: CASSRSQGRPTYGYTF; CDR3nt: TGTGCCAGCAGCCGCTCACAGGGGCGACCCACCTATGGCTACACCTTC
d_gene: .; abundance: .; j_gene: TRBJ1-4; v_gene: TRBV9; CDR3aa: CASSASGTLGEKLFF; CDR3nt: TGTGCCAGCAGCGCATCCGGGACGCTAGGTGAAAAACTGTTTTTT
d_gene: TRBD2; abundance: many; j_gene: TRBJ2-7; v_gene: TRBV9; CDR3aa: CASSGGGRTVDEQYF; CDR3nt: TGTGCCAGCAGCGGGGGGGGTAGGACCGTCGACGAGCAGTACTTC
d_gene: TRBD1; abundance: many; j_gene: TRBJ2-7; v_gene: TRBV5-1; CDR3aa: CASSFQKGQVTYEQYF; CDR3nt: TGCGCCAGCAGCTTTCAAAAGGGACAGGTCACCTACGAGCAGTACTTC
d_gene: .; abundance: .; j_gene: TRBJ1-1; v_gene: TRBV27; CDR3aa: CASSPRDPGHTEAFF; CDR3nt: TGTGCCAGCAGTCCGCGGGACCCAGGGCACACTGAAGCTTTCTTT
d_gene: TRBD2; abundance: many; j_gene: TRBJ2-3; v_gene: TRBV4-3; CDR3aa: CASSQDKDSGASSTDTQYF; CDR3nt: TGCGCCAGCAGCCAAGATAAGGATAGCGGGGCCTCTAGCACAGATACGCAGTATTTT
d_gene: TRBD1; abundance: .; j_gene: TRBJ2-2; v_gene: TRBV27; CDR3aa: CASSLGRGLNTGELFF; CDR3nt: TGTGCCAGCAGTTTGGGCAGGGGGCTGAACACCGGGGAGCTGTTTTTT
d_gene: .; abundance: .; j_gene: TRBJ2-7; v_gene: TRBV20-1; CDR3aa: CSAPQGASGGSVCEQYF; CDR3nt: TGCAGTGCTCCCCAGGGGGCTAGCGGTGGTAGTGTGTGCGAGCAGTACTTC
d_gene: .; abundance: many; j_gene: TRBJ2-2; v_gene: TRBV7-8; CDR3aa: CASSPWNQDGELFF; CDR3nt: TGTGCCAGCAGCCCCTGGAACCAAGACGGGGAGCTGTTTTTT
d_gene: TRBD1; abundance: .; j_gene: TRBJ2-3; v_gene: TRBV19; CDR3aa: CASSVTPGGWTDTQYF; CDR3nt: TGTGCCAGTAGTGTGACCCCAGGGGGCTGGACAGATACGCAGTATTTT
d_gene: .; abundance: .; j_gene: TRBJ2-7; v_gene: TRBV7-2; CDR3aa: CASSLSPPGEPPKQYF; CDR3nt: TGTGCCAGCAGCTTGTCCCCCCCTGGGGAACCCCCCAAGCAGTACTTC
d_gene: TRBD1; abundance: .; j_gene: TRBJ1-1; v_gene: TRBV30; CDR3aa: CAWSVGQGGTEAFF; CDR3nt: TGTGCCTGGAGTGTAGGGCAGGGGGGCACTGAAGCTTTCTTT
d_gene: TRBD2; abundance: few; j_gene: TRBJ2-3; v_gene: TRBV10-1; CDR3aa: CASSELAGALDTQYF; CDR3nt: TGCGCCAGCAGTGAACTAGCGGGGGCCTTAGATACGCAGTATTTT
d_gene: TRBD2; abundance: .; j_gene: TRBJ2-3; v_gene: TRBV6-6; CDR3aa: CASSYSEVAGGSTDTQYF; CDR3nt: TGTGCCAGCAGTTACTCGGAGGTAGCGGGGGGGAGCACAGATACGCAGTATTTT
d_gene: TRBD1; abundance: .; j_gene: TRBJ2-2; v_gene: TRBV5-4; CDR3aa: CASSFSLRGTGGTGELFF; CDR3nt: TGTGCCAGCAGCTTCAGCTTACGTGGGACAGGGGGCACCGGGGAGCTGTTTTTT
d_gene: .; abundance: many; j_gene: TRBJ1-1; v_gene: TRBV6-1; CDR3aa: CASSETRAPTEAFF; CDR3nt: TGTGCCAGCAGTGAAACGAGGGCACCAACTGAAGCTTTCTTT
d_gene: .; abundance: many; j_gene: TRBJ2-3; v_gene: TRBV30; CDR3aa: CAWSAQTSTDTQYF; CDR3nt: TGTGCCTGGAGCGCCCAGACTAGCACAGATACGCAGTATTTT
d_gene: TRBD2; abundance: .; j_gene: TRBJ2-1; v_gene: TRBV20-1; CDR3aa: CSATYLRGLAGADNEQFF; CDR3nt: TGCAGTGCTACTTACCTCCGGGGACTAGCGGGAGCAGACAATGAGCAGTTCTTC
d_gene: TRBD1; abundance: .; j_gene: TRBJ1-5; v_gene: TRBV27; CDR3aa: CASSFGTGLNQPQHF; CDR3nt: TGTGCCAGCAGTTTCGGGACAGGGCTCAATCAGCCCCAGCATTTT
d_gene: .; abundance: .; j_gene: TRBJ2-1; v_gene: TRBV9; CDR3aa: CASSSLASSYNEQFF; CDR3nt: TGTGCCAGCAGCTCCCTTGCTAGCTCCTACAATGAGCAGTTCTTC
d_gene: TRBD1; abundance: few; j_gene: TRBJ2-7; v_gene: TRBV5-5; CDR3aa: CASSWDSGSYEQYF; CDR3nt: TGTGCCAGCAGCTGGGACAGTGGGTCCTACGAGCAGTACTTC
d_gene: TRBD1; abundance: few; j_gene: TRBJ2-7; v_gene: TRBV12-3/TRBV12-4; CDR3aa: CASSPPGQGSGCEQYF; CDR3nt: TGTGCCAGCAGTCCTCCGGGACAGGGCTCCGGGTGCGAGCAGTACTTC
d_gene: .; abundance: .; j_gene: TRBJ2-1; v_gene: TRBV27; CDR3aa: CASSPGSVQFF; CDR3nt: TGTGCCAGCAGTCCGGGGTCGGTGCAGTTCTTC
d_gene: .; abundance: many; j_gene: TRBJ2-7; v_gene: TRBV6-6; CDR3aa: CASSRTLGSHEQYF; CDR3nt: TGTGCCAGCAGTCGGACATTGGGATCCCACGAGCAGTACTTC
d_gene: .; abundance: .; j_gene: TRBJ2-7; v_gene: TRBV24-1; CDR3aa: CATSDLGWSPSEQYF; CDR3nt: TGTGCCACCAGTGATTTGGGCTGGTCCCCCTCCGAGCAGTACTTC
d_gene: TRBD2; abundance: .; j_gene: TRBJ2-7; v_gene: TRBV20-1; CDR3aa: CSARLSGRAGSYEQYF; CDR3nt: TGCAGTGCTAGGTTGAGCGGGAGGGCCGGGTCCTACGAGCAGTACTTC
d_gene: TRBD1; abundance: .; j_gene: TRBJ1-5; v_gene: TRBV4-3; CDR3aa: CASSQSGTDNQPLHF; CDR3nt: TGCGCCAGCAGCCAGTCCGGGACAGACAATCAGCCCCTGCATTTT